A single T cell receptor (beta chain) is shown here with its context. The CDR3 spans 15 residues. Germline-derived CDR1 and CDR2 are SGDLS and YYNGEE. V lost 2 bases and J lost 8; bases outside the gene matches: 8. This specimen comes from a study of CD8 T cells in ankylosing spondylitis. TCRdb analysed the 5' RACE reads with MiXCR anew, one entry per CDR3 protein. The sample consists of about 310,000 distinct CDR3 sequences, less than 25% of them appearing once. The TCR originated in a female donor with ankylosing spondylitis or in good health (not recorded which). V usage is TRBV9 and J usage is TRBJ2-1; TRBD2 matches 9 bases. The material sequenced was blood, either unsorted or a sorted T cell fraction (not recorded which). This CDR3 is CASSVGPAGGDEQFF. CDR3 nucleotide sequence: TGTGCCAGCAGCGTTGGTCCAGCGGGAGGAGATGAGCAGTTCTTC.